Shown below are 25 T cell receptor beta chains from a single sample sequenced in a study of CD8 T cells in Susac syndrome. An amount of RNA that ranged from about 0.45 to 1 ug was reverse transcribed with random hexamers. TCRdb independently ran MiXCR on the immunoSEQ multiplex PCR reads; one entry per CDR3 protein. The sample shows around 230,000 distinct CDR3 sequences, approximately 95% of them seen only once. Sequencing used CD4+ T cells from PBMCs. These receptors were collected from a human donor with multiple sclerosis.

The genes are TRBV3-1 and TRBJ2-1; 7 bases line up with TRBD1. Germline lookup yields CDR1 LGHDT and CDR2 YNNKEL (reference sequence). After removal of 3 bases from V and 6 bases from J, the junction contained 8 bases not matched to a gene. The CDR3 totals 15 residues. The CDR3 sequence: CASSQTGLTVNEQFF. The CDR3 DNA follows: TGTGCCAGCAGCCAGACAGGGTTAACTGTCAATGAGCAGTTCTTC.

CDR3 amino acids: CASRQELGKNIQYF. As DNA, the CDR3 is TGTGCCAGCCGGCAGGAGTTGGGCAAAAACATTCAGTACTTC. This chain links TRBV2 with TRBJ2-4; no reliable D call. CDR1 and CDR2 (germline): SNHLY, FYNNEI. V shed 8 bases and J shed 3 bases, with 14 bases lying between them. CDR3 length: 14 residues.

This chain uses TRBV30 with TRBJ2-5, with 8 bases that match TRBD2. The CDR3 spans 13 residues. The germline V gene encodes CDR1 GTSNPN and CDR2 SVGIG (reference sequence). V lost 7 bases, J lost 2 bases, and 6 bases stayed unmatched. The CDR3 coding sequence is TGTGCCTTAACACGACTAGCGCAAGAGACCCAGTACTTC. This encodes CALTRLAQETQYF. Based on the CDR3 plus reference TRBV30 and TRBJ2-5, the full variable domain is SQTIHQWPATLVQPVGSPLSLECTVEGTSNPNLYWYRQAAGRGLQLLFYSVGIGQISSEVPQNLSASRPQDRQFILSSKKLLLSDSGFYLCALTRLAQETQYFGPGTRLLVL.

The chain recombines TRBV20-1 with TRBJ1-1; D might be TRBD1 (5 bases). The CDR3 spans 12 residues. V gave up 4 bases and J gave up 0 bases, with 6 bases separating them. Germline assignment: CDR1 DFQATT and CDR2 SNEGSKA (reference sequence). The DNA for the CDR3 is TGCAGTGCTAAACAGGTGAACACTGAAGCTTTCTTT. Encoded protein: CSAKQVNTEAFF.

This clonotype occurred once. The rearrangement links TRBV28 to TRBJ2-7; TRBD1 or TRBD2 may be the D gene (5 bases each). Per the germline V gene, CDR1 is MDHEN and CDR2 is SYDVKM. The CDR3 extends over 15 amino acids. V was clipped by 6 bases and J by 2 bases, with 17 bases between them. The CDR3 DNA follows: TGTGCCAGCAGCACTCTGGGGGAAGGGGCCTACGAGCAGTACTTC. Translating gives CASSTLGEGAYEQYF.

V usage is TRBV3-1 and J usage is TRBJ2-7; possible D gene TRBD2, 7 bases. From germline, CDR1 is LGHDT and CDR2 YNNKEL (reference sequence). Trimming cost V 1 base and J 2 bases, with 9 bases left between them. The CDR3 runs to 14 residues. CDR3 residues: CASSQAGGPYEQYF. CDR3 coding DNA: TGTGCCAGCAGCCAAGCGGGGGGCCCCTACGAGCAGTACTTC.

The chain carries TRBV23-1 and TRBJ1-5; maybe TRBD1 (6 bases). TRBV23-1 is recorded as an ORF, its role being uncertain. CDR3 length equals 17 residues. The V and J ends lost 2 bases and 7 bases respectively, with 21 bases between them. CDR3 sequence (DNA): TGCGCCAGCAGTCAACCCGCATCACAGGGCAGGGGACAGCCCCAGCATTTT. This codes for CASSQPASQGRGQPQHF.

V gene TRBV3-1 combines with J gene TRBJ2-7; weak D call: TRBD2 (6 bases). This CDR3 region has 13 residues. Trimming removed 1 base at V and 5 bases at J, with 9 bases between. Germline CDR1 reads LGHDT; CDR2 reads YNNKEL (reference sequence). The CDR3 nucleotides read TGTGCCAGCAGCCAAGTCCGCGGGGACGAGCAGTACTTC. Translating it yields CASSQVRGDEQYF.

V usage is TRBV29-1 and J usage is TRBJ1-2; 8 bases align to TRBD1. The CDR3 is 12 amino acids. Germline trimming cut 7 bases from V and 4 bases from J; bases unmatched to any gene: 5. In germline, CDR1 is SQVTM, CDR2 ANQGSEA. CDR3 in DNA: TGCAGCGCCCTGACAGGGGTCTATGGCTACACCTTC. This codes for CSALTGVYGYTF.

The CDR3 DNA follows: TGCAGTGCTAGACTACAGAAAGAGACCCAGTACTTC. Translated: CSARLQKETQYF. The J gene is TRBJ2-5, the V gene TRBV20-1, with D unclear. Looked up from germline, CDR1 is DFQATT and CDR2 is SNEGSKA (reference sequence). V gave up 2 bases and J gave up 3 bases, with 7 bases separating them. CDR3 length: 12 residues.

The V gene is TRBV20-1, the J gene TRBJ2-5; 14 bases are shared with TRBD2. The CDR3 has 15 amino acids. Trimming removed 7 bases from V and 2 bases from J; junction bases left unmatched: 6. Germline CDR1 and CDR2: DFQATT and SNEGSKA (reference sequence). CDR3 in DNA: TGCAGTGGGACTAGCGGGAGGAGGGGGCAAGAGACCCAGTACTTC. This gives the protein CSGTSGRRGQETQYF.

This clonotype was observed a single time. The J gene is TRBJ2-5, the V gene TRBV19; the match to TRBD1 covers 7 bases. There are 14 residues in the CDR3. The ends lost 9 bases at V and 1 base at J; junction bases unmatched: 8. Looked up from germline, CDR1 is LNHDA and CDR2 is SQIVND (reference sequence). The CDR3 bases are TGTGCCAGCGGGGACAGACGGCTCCAAGAGACCCAGTACTTC. Its protein product is CASGDRRLQETQYF.

This sequence joins TRBV7-9 and TRBJ2-5; no clear D. Between the trimmed V and J ends, which lost 2 bases and 5 bases, there was a span of 12 bases. The CDR3 has 14 residues. The germline CDR1 and CDR2 sequences are SEHNR and FQNEAQ (reference sequence). Here the CDR3 reads CASSLFNSLETQYF. The CDR3 region has the DNA TGTGCCAGCAGCTTATTTAACAGCTTGGAGACCCAGTACTTC. Full variable domain (rest looked up from reference TRBV7-9 and TRBJ2-5): DTGVSQNPRHKITKRGQNVTFRCDPISEHNRLYWYRQTLGQGPEFLTYFQNEAQLEKSRLLSDRFSAERPKGSFSTLEIQRTEQGDSAMYLCASSLFNSLETQYFGPGTRLLVL.

V usage is TRBV20-1 and J usage is TRBJ1-1; D may be TRBD1 (6 bases). CDR3 length equals 14 residues. Deletions cut 0 bases from V and 6 bases from J, with 14 bases between. Germline V gives CDR1 DFQATT, CDR2 SNEGSKA (reference sequence). CDR3 nucleotide sequence: TGCAGTGCTAGAGATAGGAGGGGGGGGTCTGAAGCTTTCTTT. Protein product: CSARDRRGGSEAFF.

The J gene is TRBJ1-6, the V gene TRBV18; 8 nucleotides align to TRBD1. This CDR3 region has 15 residues. CDR1 is KGHSH, CDR2 LQKENI, per germline. J was trimmed by 8 bases and V by 4 bases; bases with no gene match: 7. This chain's CDR3 is CASSQGQGWDSPLHF. The DNA of the CDR3 is TGTGCCAGCTCACAAGGACAGGGTTGGGATTCACCCCTCCACTTT.

The rearrangement joins TRBV12-5 to TRBJ2-1; D ambiguous. The CDR3 is 11 residues long. V lost 4 bases and J 5 bases, leaving 3 bases between the germline ends. Germline CDR1 and CDR2: LGHNT and FRNRAP. The CDR3 sequence is CASGWDNEQFF. CDR3 nucleotides: TGTGCTAGTGGTTGGGACAATGAGCAGTTCTTC.

The CDR3 DNA follows: TGTGCCAGTACACTTCGGGGGAACAGGTATGGCTACACCTTC. Its translation is CASTLRGNRYGYTF. The chain uses TRBV19 and TRBJ1-2; maybe TRBD1 (5 bases). From germline, CDR1 is LNHDA and CDR2 SQIVND (reference sequence). Trimming removed 7 bases at V and 5 bases at J, with 17 bases between. The CDR3 has 14 amino acids.

V usage is TRBV20-1 and J usage is TRBJ2-7; no clear D. The V end lost 3 bases, the J end lost 4 bases, and 10 bases lay between the germline ends. This CDR3 is 12 amino acids long. Per germline, CDR1 DFQATT and CDR2 SNEGSKA (reference sequence). CDR3 amino acids: CSASGVGYEQYF. The CDR3 DNA follows: TGCAGTGCTAGCGGAGTAGGTTACGAGCAGTACTTC.

The chain couples TRBV4-1 to TRBJ1-2, with 12 bases identical to TRBD1. Looked up from germline, CDR1 is MGHRA and CDR2 is YSYEKL. After removal of 8 bases from V and 2 bases from J, the junction contained 9 bases not matched to a gene. The length of the CDR3 is 16 residues. In DNA, the CDR3 is TGCGCCAGCGACCCGGGACAGGGGGCGACGAACTATGGCTACACCTTC. Protein product: CASDPGQGATNYGYTF.

The J gene is TRBJ2-5, the V gene TRBV7-2; the D gene is possibly TRBD2 (6 bases). The germline V gene has CDR1 SGHTA and CDR2 FQGNSA. Trimming removed 1 base from V and 7 bases from J, with 16 bases in between. The length of the CDR3 is 15 residues. DNA for the CDR3: TGTGCCAGCAGCTTAGTCGCGGGATTAAAGGGGACCCAGTACTTC. It specifies CASSLVAGLKGTQYF. The full variable domain, completed using reference TRBV7-2 and TRBJ2-5, is GAGVSQSPSNKVTEKGKDVELRCDPISGHTALYWYRQSLGQGLEFLIYFQGNSAPDKSGLPSDRFSAERTGGSVSTLTIQRTQQEDSAVYLCASSLVAGLKGTQYFGPGTRLLVL.

V and J are TRBV9 and TRBJ1-6; D ambiguous. Germline CDR1 is SGDLS and CDR2 is YYNGEE. This CDR3 spans 15 amino acids. With 7 bases removed from V and 8 bases from J, the gap between germline ends came to 19 bases. CDR3 amino acids: CASGRQALIDSPLHF. CDR3 DNA: TGTGCCAGCGGCCGGCAGGCTCTAATAGATTCACCCCTCCACTTT.

The V and J genes are TRBV4-1 and TRBJ2-7, with no clear D. Per the germline V gene, CDR1 is MGHRA and CDR2 is YSYEKL. Deletions cut 4 bases from V and 3 bases from J, with 22 bases between. The CDR3 length is 17 residues. The CDR3 DNA follows: TGCGCCAGCAGCCCTCGAGGTTGCCAGGTGTTTTTCTACGAGCAGTACTTC. Protein: CASSPRGCQVFFYEQYF.

V and J are TRBV29-1 and TRBJ1-1; unclear D gene. There are 11 residues in the CDR3. Germline CDR1 SQVTM, CDR2 ANQGSEA. V gave up 6 bases and J gave up 7 bases, with 12 bases separating them. CDR3 residues: CSVERPVEAFF. The CDR3 DNA is TGCAGCGTCGAAAGGCCCGTTGAAGCTTTCTTT.

This chain links TRBV5-1 with TRBJ2-7; a possible D gene is TRBD1 (6 bases). CDR1 is SGHRS and CDR2 is YFSETQ in the germline V gene. The V end was cut by 4 bases, the J end by 2 bases, with 7 bases between. CDR3 size: 12 residues. CDR3 sequence (DNA): TGCGCCAGCAGCAGGGACACCTACGAGCAGTACTTC. Protein: CASSRDTYEQYF.

V is TRBV2 and J is TRBJ2-2; D perhaps matches TRBD2 (6 bases). The germline V gene has CDR1 SNHLY and CDR2 FYNNEI. The CDR3 consists of 15 residues. The V gene lost 4 bases and the J gene lost 1 base, with 10 bases spanning the gap. CDR3 protein: CASSGGSGNTGELFF. The CDR3 nucleotides read TGTGCCAGCAGTGGTGGTAGCGGGAACACCGGGGAGCTGTTTTTT. Complete variable domain (other parts from reference TRBV2 and TRBJ2-2): EPEVTQTPSHQVTQMGQEVILRCVPISNHLYFYWYRQILGQKVEFLVSFYNNEISEKSEIFDDQFSVERPDGSNFTLKIRSTKLEDSAMYFCASSGGSGNTGELFFGEGSRLTVL.